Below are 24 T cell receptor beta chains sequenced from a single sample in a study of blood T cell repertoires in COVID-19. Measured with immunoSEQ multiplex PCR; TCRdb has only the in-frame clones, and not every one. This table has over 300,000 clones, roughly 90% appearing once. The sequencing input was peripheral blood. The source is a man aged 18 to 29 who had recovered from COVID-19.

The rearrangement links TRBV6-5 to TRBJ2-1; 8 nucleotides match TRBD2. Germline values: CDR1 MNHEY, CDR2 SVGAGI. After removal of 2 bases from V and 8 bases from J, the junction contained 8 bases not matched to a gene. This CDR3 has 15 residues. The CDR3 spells CASSYGGGTGDEQFF. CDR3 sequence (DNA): TGTGCCAGCAGTTACGGCGGGGGGACCGGAGATGAGCAGTTCTTC.

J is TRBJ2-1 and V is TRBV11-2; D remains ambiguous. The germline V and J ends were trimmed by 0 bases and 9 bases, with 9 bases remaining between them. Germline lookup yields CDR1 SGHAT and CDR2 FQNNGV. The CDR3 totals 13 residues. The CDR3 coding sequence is TGTGCCAGCAGCTTAGATAGTGATACTGAGCAGTTCTTC. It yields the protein CASSLDSDTEQFF.

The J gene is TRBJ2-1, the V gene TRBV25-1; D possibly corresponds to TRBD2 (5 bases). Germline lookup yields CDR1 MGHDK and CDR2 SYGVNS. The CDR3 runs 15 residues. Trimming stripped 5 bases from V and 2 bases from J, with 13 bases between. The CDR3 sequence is CASSLRKGAYNEQFF. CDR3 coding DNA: TGTGCCAGCAGTCTCCGGAAGGGAGCCTACAATGAGCAGTTCTTC.

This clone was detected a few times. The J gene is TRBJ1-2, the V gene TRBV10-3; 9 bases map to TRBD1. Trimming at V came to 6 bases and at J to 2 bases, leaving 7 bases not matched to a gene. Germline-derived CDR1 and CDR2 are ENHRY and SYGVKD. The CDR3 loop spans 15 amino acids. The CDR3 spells CAIRDPQGANYGYTF. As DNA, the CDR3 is TGTGCCATCAGAGACCCACAGGGGGCGAACTATGGCTACACCTTC.

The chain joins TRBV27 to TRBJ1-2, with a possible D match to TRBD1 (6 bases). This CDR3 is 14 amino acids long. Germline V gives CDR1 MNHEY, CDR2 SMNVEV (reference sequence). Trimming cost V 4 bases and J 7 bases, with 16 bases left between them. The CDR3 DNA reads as TGTGCCAGCAGTTCGCCATTACAGGGCCTTGGCTACACCTTC. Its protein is CASSSPLQGLGYTF.

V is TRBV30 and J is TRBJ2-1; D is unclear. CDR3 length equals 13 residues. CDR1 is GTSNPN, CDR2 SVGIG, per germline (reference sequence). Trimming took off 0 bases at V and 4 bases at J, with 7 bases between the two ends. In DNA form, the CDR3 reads TGTGCCTGGAGTGTAAGCCAATACAATGAGCAGTTCTTC. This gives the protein CAWSVSQYNEQFF.

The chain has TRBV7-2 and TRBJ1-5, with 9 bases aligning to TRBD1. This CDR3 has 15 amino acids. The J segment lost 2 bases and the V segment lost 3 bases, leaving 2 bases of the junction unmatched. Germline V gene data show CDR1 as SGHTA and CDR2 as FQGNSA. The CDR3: CASSLDRGGNQPQHF. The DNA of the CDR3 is TGTGCCAGCAGCTTGGACAGGGGTGGCAATCAGCCCCAGCATTTT.

The CDR3 reads CASSTNSHTEAFF. CDR3 bases: TGCGCCAGCAGCACCAACAGCCACACTGAAGCTTTCTTT. The chain recombines TRBV5-1 with TRBJ1-1; D is uncertain. Trimming shortened V by 4 bases and J by 3 bases, and 10 bases separated the two germline ends. Germline CDR1 is SGHRS and CDR2 is YFSETQ. This CDR3 is 13 amino acids long.

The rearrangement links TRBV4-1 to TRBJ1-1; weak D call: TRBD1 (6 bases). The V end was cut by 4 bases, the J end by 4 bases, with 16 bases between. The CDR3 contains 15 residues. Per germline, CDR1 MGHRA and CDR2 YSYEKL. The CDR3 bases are TGCGCCAGCAGCCTAAGATCGGGGGGGGCCACTGAAGCTTTCTTT. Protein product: CASSLRSGGATEAFF.

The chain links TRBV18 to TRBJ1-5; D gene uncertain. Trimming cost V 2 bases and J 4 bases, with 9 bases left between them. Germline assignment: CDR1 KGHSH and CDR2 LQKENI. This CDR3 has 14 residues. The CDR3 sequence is CASSPSRINQPQHF. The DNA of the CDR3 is TGTGCCAGCTCACCAAGCAGGATTAATCAGCCCCAGCATTTT.

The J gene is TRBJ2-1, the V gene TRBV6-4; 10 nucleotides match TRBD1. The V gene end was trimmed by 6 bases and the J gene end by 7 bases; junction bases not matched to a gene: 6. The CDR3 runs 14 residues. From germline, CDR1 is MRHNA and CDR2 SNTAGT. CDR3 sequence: CASRKGTGVNEQFF. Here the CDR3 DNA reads TGTGCCAGCAGGAAAGGGACAGGGGTAAATGAGCAGTTCTTC.

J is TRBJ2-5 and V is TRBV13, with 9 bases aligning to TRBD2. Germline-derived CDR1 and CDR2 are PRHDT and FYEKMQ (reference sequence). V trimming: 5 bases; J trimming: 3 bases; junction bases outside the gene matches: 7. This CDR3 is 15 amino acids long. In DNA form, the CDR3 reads TGTGCCAGCAGCCGTGTCGTAGCGGGAGAAGAGACCCAGTACTTC. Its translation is CASSRVVAGEETQYF.

The CDR3 loop is CASSPTGGMGYYEQYF. DNA for the CDR3: TGTGCCAGCTCACCAACGGGGGGGATGGGGTACTACGAGCAGTACTTC. The J gene is TRBJ2-7, the V gene TRBV18; TRBD2 agrees at 8 bases. The CDR3 spans 16 residues. Germline V gene lookup returns CDR1 KGHSH and CDR2 LQKENI. J gave up 3 bases and V 2 bases, and 9 bases lay outside the gene matches.

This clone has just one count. In nucleotides, the CDR3 is TGTGCCAGCAGCCCAGACAGCACCTACGAGCAGTACTTC. Translating gives CASSPDSTYEQYF. The V call is TRBV5-6, the J call TRBJ2-7, with D possibly being TRBD1 (5 bases). Deletions cut 4 bases from V and 2 bases from J, with 10 bases between. The germline V gene encodes CDR1 SGHDT and CDR2 YYEEEE. The CDR3 consists of 13 residues.

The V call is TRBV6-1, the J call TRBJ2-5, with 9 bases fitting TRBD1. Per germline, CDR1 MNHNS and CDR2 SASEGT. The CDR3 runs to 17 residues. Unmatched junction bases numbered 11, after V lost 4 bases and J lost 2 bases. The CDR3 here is CASSGYRDRVGQETQYF. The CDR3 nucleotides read TGTGCCAGCAGTGGGTACCGGGACAGGGTAGGACAAGAGACCCAGTACTTC.

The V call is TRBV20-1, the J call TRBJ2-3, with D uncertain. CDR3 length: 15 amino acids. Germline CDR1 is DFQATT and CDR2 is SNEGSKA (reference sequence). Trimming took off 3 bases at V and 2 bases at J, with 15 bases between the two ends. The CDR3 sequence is CSASVSPSSTDTQYF. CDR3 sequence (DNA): TGCAGTGCTAGTGTCTCCCCCTCTTCCACAGATACGCAGTATTTT.

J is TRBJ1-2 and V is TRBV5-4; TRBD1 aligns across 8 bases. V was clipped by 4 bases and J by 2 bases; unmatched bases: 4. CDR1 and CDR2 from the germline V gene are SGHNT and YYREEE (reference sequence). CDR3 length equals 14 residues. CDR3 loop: CASSPGQANYGYTF. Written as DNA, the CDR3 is TGTGCCAGCAGCCCGGGACAGGCGAACTATGGCTACACCTTC.

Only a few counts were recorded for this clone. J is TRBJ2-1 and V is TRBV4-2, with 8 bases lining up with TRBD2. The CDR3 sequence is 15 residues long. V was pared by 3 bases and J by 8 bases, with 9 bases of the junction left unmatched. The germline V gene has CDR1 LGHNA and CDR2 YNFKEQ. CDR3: CASSHSGINRDEQFF. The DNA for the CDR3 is TGTGCCAGCAGCCATAGCGGGATAAACAGGGATGAGCAGTTCTTC.

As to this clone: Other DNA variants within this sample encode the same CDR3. The chain's CDR3 is CASSVGGSNQPQHF. The CDR3 bases are TGTGCCAGCAGCGTCGGGGGTAGCAATCAGCCCCAGCATTTT. The V call is TRBV9, the J call TRBJ1-5; D perhaps matches TRBD1 (5 bases). The ends were cut back, 2 bases at V and 0 bases at J, with 6 bases in the middle. Germline CDR1 and CDR2: SGDLS and YYNGEE. This CDR3 is 14 amino acids long.

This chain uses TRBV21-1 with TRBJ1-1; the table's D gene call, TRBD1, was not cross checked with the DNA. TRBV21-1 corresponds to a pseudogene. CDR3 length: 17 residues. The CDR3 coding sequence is TGTGCCAGCAGCAAAGCGCCTCGCGACACAGACAGCACTGAAGCTTTCTTT. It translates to CASSKAPRDTDSTEAFF.

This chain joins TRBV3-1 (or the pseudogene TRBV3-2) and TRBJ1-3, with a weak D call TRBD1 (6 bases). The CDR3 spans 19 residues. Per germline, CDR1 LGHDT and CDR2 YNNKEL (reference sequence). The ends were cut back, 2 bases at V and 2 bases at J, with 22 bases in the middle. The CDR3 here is CASSQRPGHHLGPGNTIYF. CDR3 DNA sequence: TGTGCCAGCAGCCAACGCCCGGGACACCATTTGGGGCCTGGAAACACCATATATTTT.

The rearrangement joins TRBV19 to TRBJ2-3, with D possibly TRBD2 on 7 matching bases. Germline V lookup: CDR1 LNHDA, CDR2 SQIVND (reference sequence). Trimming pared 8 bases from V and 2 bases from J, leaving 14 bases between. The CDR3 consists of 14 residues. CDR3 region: CASWGGLFTDTQYF. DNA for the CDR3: TGTGCCAGTTGGGGGGGGCTATTCACAGATACGCAGTATTTT.

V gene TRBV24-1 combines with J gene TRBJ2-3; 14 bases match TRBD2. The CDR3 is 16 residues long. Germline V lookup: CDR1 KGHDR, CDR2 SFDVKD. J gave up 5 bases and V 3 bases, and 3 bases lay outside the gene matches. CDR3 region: CATSDAGLAGGDTQYF. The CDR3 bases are TGTGCCACCAGTGATGCCGGACTAGCGGGAGGAGATACGCAGTATTTT.

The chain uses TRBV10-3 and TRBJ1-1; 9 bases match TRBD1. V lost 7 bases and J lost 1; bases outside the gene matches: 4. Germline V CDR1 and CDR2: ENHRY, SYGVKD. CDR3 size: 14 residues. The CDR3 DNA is TGTGCCATCACTTCGGGACAGGGGAACACTGAAGCTTTCTTT. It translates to CAITSGQGNTEAFF.